There are many counts of the clone carrying this T cell receptor beta chain. Its target is unknown. Via MiXCR, TCRdb re-called the reads, giving one row per CDR3 protein. Of fewer than 80,000 distinct CDR3 sequences listed, 3.7% are singletons. This entry comes from a study of T cell repertoires in cytomegalovirus infection. Findings and caveats of the study: CMV-specific TCR beta clonotypes restricted by HLA-C dominated the ex vivo response.

The origin of this receptor is a human donor in good health (CMV status not recorded). Some clones in this sample may be carry-over from other donors' samples. Sequencing used PBMCs.

The CDR3 nucleotides read TGTGCCAGCAGCTTGGGGCTAGCGGGGGCAGATACGCAGTATTTT. Translated: CASSLGLAGADTQYF. This chain uses TRBV7-2 with TRBJ2-3; 10 bases are shared with TRBD2. Germline CDR1 reads SGHTA; CDR2 reads FQGNSA. There are 15 residues in the CDR3. J lost 4 bases, V lost 3 bases, and 4 bases had no gene match.